Detailed here is one T cell receptor beta chain. What it binds is not known. Vbeta (60) and Jbeta (13) primers were used in the PCR. The data were produced by immunoSEQ multiplex PCR, yet TCRdb's version contains in-frame clones alone and is incomplete. The sample consists of about 180,000 clones, 75% to 80% of them appearing once. These data belong to a study of cytomegalovirus exposure and HLA in healthy donors. In the study overall: A prior analysis found about 120 million unique TCR beta sequences from around 190 million T cells. Counted in an early data release were 85 million or so unique TCRs from HLA-typed donors.

Study conclusions and caveats: Researchers reported in a later analysis that common viral pathogens appeared linked to several top clusters. Most subjects had HLA-A and HLA-B alleles reportedly predicted accurately by TCR beta sequences.

Germline-derived CDR1 and CDR2 are SQVTM and ANQGSEA. V lost 7 bases to trimming and J lost 5 bases, with 14 bases between them. The CDR3 is 12 residues long. The rearrangement links TRBV29-1 to TRBJ1-1; TRBD1 might be the D (5 bases). The receptor comes from a man aged 35 to 55 in good health and CMV-seropositive. The sample was PBMCs. The CDR3 protein is CSASSGGTEAFF. The CDR3 DNA reads TGCAGCGCTTCCAGCGGGGGAACTGAAGCTTTCTTT.